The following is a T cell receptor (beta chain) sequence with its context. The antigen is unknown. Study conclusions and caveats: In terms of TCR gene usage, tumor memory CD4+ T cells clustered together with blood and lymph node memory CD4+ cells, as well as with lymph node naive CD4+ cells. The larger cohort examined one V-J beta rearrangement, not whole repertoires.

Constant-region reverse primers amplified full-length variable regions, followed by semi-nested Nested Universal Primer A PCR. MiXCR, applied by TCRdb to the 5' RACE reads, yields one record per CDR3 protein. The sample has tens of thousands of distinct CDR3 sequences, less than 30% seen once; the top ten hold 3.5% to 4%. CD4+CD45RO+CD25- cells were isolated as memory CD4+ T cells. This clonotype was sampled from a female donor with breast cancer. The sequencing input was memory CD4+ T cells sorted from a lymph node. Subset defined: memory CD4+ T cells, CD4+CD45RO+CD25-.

CDR3 sequence: CASSSWTVQETQYF. CDR3 in DNA: TGTGCCAGCAGTTCCTGGACAGTTCAAGAGACCCAGTACTTC. The rearrangement uses TRBV7-6 and TRBJ2-5; D is perhaps TRBD1 (6 bases). The germline V gene has CDR1 SGHVS and CDR2 FNYEAQ. V shed 6 bases and J shed 2 bases, with 13 bases lying between them. This CDR3 has 14 amino acids. Full variable domain (remainder filled in from reference TRBV7-6 and TRBJ2-5): GAGVSQSPRYKVTKRGQDVALRCDPISGHVSLYWYRQALGQGPEFLTYFNYEAQQDKSGLPNDRFSAERPEGSISTLTIQRTEQRDSAMYRCASSSWTVQETQYFGPGTRLLVL.